This TCR beta chain was documented in a study of T cell clonotyping in hematopoietic cell transplantation. Blood collection times were about day -28 and days 30, 100, 180 posttransplant. From germline, CDR1 is SGHDT and CDR2 YYEEEE. The CDR3 spans 14 residues. V lost 0 bases and J lost 1, with 4 bases in between. Assay: immunoSEQ multiplex PCR; the TCRdb copy retains only in-frame clones and omits some. Of several thousand clones listed, approximately 79% are singletons. Source: PBMCs, taken 180 days after allogeneic stem cell transplant. This clonotype was sampled from a male patient aged 35-55 years who had an allogeneic stem cell transplant from a related donor, so the T cells may come from the graft donor. Some clones in this sample may be carry-over from other donors' samples. The V and J genes are TRBV5-6 and TRBJ2-2; the D is unclear. Here the CDR3 reads CASSLDLNTGELFF. In DNA, the CDR3 is TGTGCCAGCAGCTTGGATCTGAACACCGGGGAGCTGTTTTTT.